Each of the 27 T cell receptor beta chains below was sequenced from the same sample in a study of blood T cell repertoires in COVID-19. The table came from immunoSEQ multiplex PCR; TCRdb's copy has only in-frame clones and leaves some out. This sample carries 99,000 or so clones, 65% to 90% of them seen once, and the ten largest clones take about 3.8%. The specimen sequenced was peripheral blood. All receptors derive from a man over 45 with acute or convalescent COVID-19.

The genes are TRBV6-5 and TRBJ1-2; D is uncertain. CDR3 size: 12 residues. Trimming took 7 bases from V and 7 from J, leaving 13 bases between them. Germline V gene lookup returns CDR1 MNHEY and CDR2 SVGAGI. The CDR3 nucleotides are TGTGCCAGCACGATGTCTCGGGGTGGCTACACCTTC. Translated, it gives CASTMSRGGYTF.

The V call is TRBV6-6, the J call TRBJ2-3; D remains unclear. The CDR3 contains 14 residues. Germline CDR1 is MNHNY and CDR2 is SVGAGI (reference sequence). V was cut by 5 bases and J by 2 bases, with 11 bases left in between. CDR3: CASSETENTDTQYF. DNA of the CDR3: TGTGCCAGCAGTGAGACTGAAAACACAGATACGCAGTATTTT.

This clone appeared a single time. The chain is built from TRBV19 and TRBJ2-3; 7 bases line up with TRBD2. The CDR3 is 12 residues long. Per the germline V gene, CDR1 is LNHDA and CDR2 is SQIVND (reference sequence). V was clipped by 8 bases and J by 6 bases; unmatched bases: 5. CDR3 amino acids: CASGGGTDTQYF. The CDR3 DNA sequence: TGTGCCAGTGGGGGGGGAACCGATACGCAGTATTTT.

This clone was found once. The chain links TRBV7-9 to TRBJ2-2; D might be TRBD2 (5 bases). CDR1 is SEHNR and CDR2 is FQNEAQ in the germline V gene (reference sequence). V was trimmed by 4 bases and J by 7 bases, leaving 19 bases between them. The CDR3 contains 16 residues. The DNA for the CDR3 is TGTGCCAGCAGCTCAACTAGAGTCCCCCCGATCGGGGAGCTGTTTTTT. Its translation: CASSSTRVPPIGELFF.

The rearrangement joins TRBV5-1 to TRBJ1-2; D call uncertain. CDR3 length equals 15 residues. The germline V gene encodes CDR1 SGHRS and CDR2 YFSETQ. V gave up 4 bases and J gave up 5 bases, with 18 bases separating them. CDR3 loop: CASSPHMRVRYGYTF. As DNA, the CDR3 is TGCGCCAGCAGCCCCCATATGCGGGTTCGGTATGGCTACACCTTC. Together with reference TRBV5-1 and TRBJ1-2, the CDR3 gives the full variable domain: KAGVTQTPRYLIKTRGQQVTLSCSPISGHRSVSWYQQTPGQGLQFLFEYFSETQRNKGNFPGRFSGRQFSNSRSEMNVSTLELGDSALYLCASSPHMRVRYGYTFGSGTRLTVV.

V gene TRBV27 combines with J gene TRBJ1-2, with 9 bases matching TRBD1. Germline V lookup: CDR1 MNHEY, CDR2 SMNVEV (reference sequence). The J segment lost 8 bases and the V segment lost 6 bases, leaving 7 bases of the junction unmatched. The CDR3 runs to 13 residues. CDR3 in DNA: TGTGCCAGCAGGGTCTCGGGACAGGGAGGCTACACCTTC. Translated, it gives CASRVSGQGGYTF.

J is TRBJ1-1 and V is TRBV6-2 or TRBV6-3; D ambiguous. V was clipped by 5 bases and J by 1 base, with 14 bases between them. The CDR3 extends over 15 amino acids. Germline V gene sequence: CDR1 MNHEY, CDR2 SVGEGT. CDR3 region: CASSKSLIRNTEAFF. CDR3 coding DNA: TGTGCCAGCAGTAAGAGTTTAATTAGGAACACTGAAGCTTTCTTT.

The gene calls are TRBV13 and TRBJ2-5; TRBD2 agrees at 7 bases. Trimming removed 2 bases from V and 2 bases from J; junction bases left unmatched: 11. Germline V gives CDR1 PRHDT, CDR2 FYEKMQ (reference sequence). CDR3 size: 17 residues. DNA of the CDR3: TGTGCCAGCAGCTTACCTTCGGCGGGAGAGCAACAAGAGACCCAGTACTTC. It codes for CASSLPSAGEQQETQYF.

The J gene is TRBJ2-7, the V gene TRBV27; 7 nucleotides match TRBD2. The CDR3 consists of 16 residues. Germline V gene data show CDR1 as MNHEY and CDR2 as SMNVEV (reference sequence). J gave up 0 bases and V 5 bases, and 10 bases lay outside the gene matches. The CDR3 is CASSPLAGQSSYEQYF. In nucleotides, the CDR3 is TGTGCCAGCAGTCCCTTAGCGGGCCAGAGCTCCTACGAGCAGTACTTC.

The gene calls are TRBV3-1 (or the pseudogene TRBV3-2) and TRBJ2-3; a weak D match, TRBD1 (6 bases). V was cut by 7 bases and J by 2 bases, with 13 bases left in between. Germline CDR1 is LGHDT and CDR2 is YNNKEL (reference sequence). The CDR3 is made up of 14 amino acids. The CDR3 nucleotides read TGTGCCAGCAACAATCAGGGGCACACAGATACGCAGTATTTT. It encodes CASNNQGHTDTQYF.

The rearrangement joins TRBV25-1 to TRBJ2-2; possibly TRBD1 for D (6 bases). The CDR3 length is 16 residues. The germline gives CDR1 MGHDK, CDR2 SYGVNS. V was clipped by 5 bases and J by 6 bases, with 19 bases between them. CDR3 protein: CASSPLKGDPPGELFF. The CDR3 DNA is TGTGCCAGCAGTCCCCTTAAGGGGGATCCTCCCGGGGAGCTGTTTTTT.

The rearrangement links TRBV5-1 to TRBJ2-2; 8 bases match TRBD1. V lost 1 base, J lost 5 bases, and 7 bases stayed unmatched. This CDR3 contains 16 residues. Germline V CDR1 and CDR2: SGHRS, YFSETQ. The CDR3 loop is CASSLWQGARTGELFF. The CDR3 DNA sequence: TGCGCCAGCAGCTTGTGGCAGGGGGCTCGGACCGGGGAGCTGTTTTTT.

The chain couples TRBV5-4 to TRBJ1-4; D call uncertain. This CDR3 is 13 amino acids long. V lost 2 bases, J lost 8 bases, and 10 bases lay in between. Germline CDR1 SGHNT, CDR2 YYREEE (reference sequence). CDR3 coding DNA: TGTGCCAGCAGCTTCGGGGAGAGGGAAAAACTGTTTTTT. It specifies CASSFGEREKLFF. The full variable domain, with the rest looked up from reference TRBV5-4 and TRBJ1-4, is ETGVTQSPTHLIKTRGQQVTLRCSSQSGHNTVSWYQQALGQGPQFIFQYYREEENGRGNFPPRFSGLQFPNYSSELNVNALELDDSALYLCASSFGEREKLFFGSGTQLSVL.

In DNA, the CDR3 is TGTGCCAGCAACCGGGCCGGGGGAGTCAGCTACACCTTC. This gives the protein CASNRAGGVSYTF. The chain carries TRBV12-3 or TRBV12-4 and TRBJ1-2; maybe TRBD1 (5 bases). CDR3 size: 13 residues. V dropped 7 bases and J dropped 9 bases, with 18 bases sitting between them.

The V gene is TRBV3-1 (or the pseudogene TRBV3-2), the J gene TRBJ1-3; the D gene is possibly TRBD1 (6 bases). Trimming left V 4 bases short and J 0 bases short, with 7 bases between. This CDR3 has 14 residues. Looked up from germline, CDR1 is LGHDT and CDR2 is YNNKEL (reference sequence). The DNA of the CDR3 is TGTGCCAGCAGCCCGGACAGCTCTGGAAACACCATATATTTT. This sequence encodes CASSPDSSGNTIYF.

The V gene is TRBV29-1, the J gene TRBJ1-2; D possibly corresponds to TRBD1 (6 bases). The CDR3 extends over 11 amino acids. Germline V lookup: CDR1 SQVTM, CDR2 ANQGSEA. V was trimmed by 5 bases and J by 3 bases, leaving 7 bases between them. This CDR3 is CSVYRDYGYTF. The CDR3 DNA is TGCAGCGTTTACAGGGACTATGGCTACACCTTC.

The V and J genes are TRBV5-1 and TRBJ2-7, with D possibly TRBD2 on 5 matching bases. The V end lost 4 bases, the J end lost 5 bases, and 16 bases lay between the germline ends. CDR1 and CDR2 from the germline V gene are SGHRS and YFSETQ. The CDR3 is 14 residues long. The DNA of the CDR3 is TGCGCCAGCAGCGTTAACGGGGTTTACGACGAGCAGTACTTC. Protein sequence: CASSVNGVYDEQYF.

CDR3 region: CASSAPRGGLGDTQYF. The CDR3 DNA reads TGTGCCAGCAGTGCCCCTCGTGGGGGGTTAGGCGATACGCAGTATTTT. V usage is TRBV6-1 and J usage is TRBJ2-3; perhaps TRBD2 as D (6 bases). V was pared by 4 bases and J by 6 bases, with 20 bases between. The germline CDR1 and CDR2 sequences are MNHNS and SASEGT. The CDR3 has 16 residues.

The chain employs TRBV30 and TRBJ1-3; no firm D call. The CDR3 spans 15 residues. Deletions cut 4 bases from V and 0 bases from J, with 13 bases between. The V gene's germline CDR1 is GTSNPN and CDR2 SVGIG (reference sequence). In nucleotides, the CDR3 is TGTGCCTGGACCCCTGGAGGATCCTCTGGAAACACCATATATTTT. Protein: CAWTPGGSSGNTIYF.

The rearrangement links TRBV28 to TRBJ2-7, with a possible D match to TRBD2 (6 bases). The CDR3 is 16 residues long. Germline V gene sequence: CDR1 MDHEN, CDR2 SYDVKM. Trimming pared 2 bases from V and 0 bases from J, leaving 14 bases between. In DNA, the CDR3 is TGTGCCAGCAGTTTAGAGCGGGTCCGGAGCTCCTACGAGCAGTACTTC. It yields the protein CASSLERVRSSYEQYF.

The J gene is TRBJ1-1, the V gene TRBV7-3; 8 positions match TRBD1. The junction had 11 bases not matched to a gene; V was cut back by 6 bases and J by 11 bases. The CDR3 spans 13 residues. The germline V gene has CDR1 SGHTA and CDR2 FQGTGA. The DNA for the CDR3 is TGTGCCAGCAGACCCGGGACAGGAGGGCCCGCTTTCTTT. Translated, it gives CASRPGTGGPAFF. Drawing the rest from reference TRBV7-3 and TRBJ1-1, the complete variable domain is GAGVSQTPSNKVTEKGKYVELRCDPISGHTALYWYRQSLGQGPEFLIYFQGTGAADDSGLPNDRFFAVRPEGSVSTLKIQRTERGDSAVYLCASRPGTGGPAFFGQGTRLTVV.

The chain couples TRBV6-5 to TRBJ2-7; 9 bases are a match to TRBD1. The CDR3 is 14 residues long. The J segment lost 3 bases and the V segment lost 5 bases, leaving 5 bases of the junction unmatched. Germline lookup yields CDR1 MNHEY and CDR2 SVGAGI. This CDR3 is CASSRGTGNYEQYF. The CDR3 nucleotides read TGTGCCAGCAGTAGGGGGACAGGGAACTACGAGCAGTACTTC.

This clone was counted a few times. This chain links TRBV6-2 or TRBV6-3 with TRBJ2-4, with D possibly TRBD1 on 5 matching bases. The CDR3 runs 12 residues. The V end lost 5 bases, the J end lost 8 bases, and 10 bases lay between the germline ends. Per germline, CDR1 MNHEY and CDR2 SVGEGT. The CDR3 DNA follows: TGTGCCAGCAGTAACCAGGGTTACATTCAGTACTTC. Translated: CASSNQGYIQYF.

This chain links TRBV5-1 with TRBJ2-4, with TRBD1 as a possible D gene (6 bases). This CDR3 is built from 15 residues. Trimming cost V 0 bases and J 2 bases, with 9 bases left between them. Germline V gene lookup returns CDR1 SGHRS and CDR2 YFSETQ. The CDR3 bases are TGCGCCAGCAGCTTGGCAGGGGTATCCAAAAACATTCAGTACTTC. This encodes CASSLAGVSKNIQYF.

The chain links TRBV25-1 to TRBJ2-3, with 7 bases identical to TRBD2. CDR3 size: 15 residues. The germline V gene encodes CDR1 MGHDK and CDR2 SYGVNS. V lost 2 bases and J lost 3; bases outside the gene matches: 5. CDR3 region: CASSEGRGRTDTQYF. In DNA, the CDR3 is TGTGCCAGCAGTGAAGGGAGGGGCAGGACAGATACGCAGTATTTT.

The V and J genes are TRBV7-3 and TRBJ2-2; a weak D match, TRBD1 (6 bases). Trimming left V 2 bases short and J 7 bases short, with 11 bases between. There are 14 residues in the CDR3. The V gene's germline CDR1 is SGHTA and CDR2 FQGTGA. In DNA form, the CDR3 reads TGTGCCAGCAGCTTATCCCTAGGGGGCGGGGAGCTGTTTTTT. Its translation is CASSLSLGGGELFF.

V is TRBV18 and J is TRBJ2-2; 7 bases agree with TRBD1. The CDR3 spans 16 residues. V gave up 1 base and J gave up 0 bases; unmatched junction bases: 2. Looked up from germline, CDR1 is KGHSH and CDR2 is LQKENI. This chain's CDR3 is CASSPQTGANTGELFF. CDR3 nucleotide sequence: TGTGCCAGCTCACCACAAACAGGGGCGAACACCGGGGAGCTGTTTTTT.